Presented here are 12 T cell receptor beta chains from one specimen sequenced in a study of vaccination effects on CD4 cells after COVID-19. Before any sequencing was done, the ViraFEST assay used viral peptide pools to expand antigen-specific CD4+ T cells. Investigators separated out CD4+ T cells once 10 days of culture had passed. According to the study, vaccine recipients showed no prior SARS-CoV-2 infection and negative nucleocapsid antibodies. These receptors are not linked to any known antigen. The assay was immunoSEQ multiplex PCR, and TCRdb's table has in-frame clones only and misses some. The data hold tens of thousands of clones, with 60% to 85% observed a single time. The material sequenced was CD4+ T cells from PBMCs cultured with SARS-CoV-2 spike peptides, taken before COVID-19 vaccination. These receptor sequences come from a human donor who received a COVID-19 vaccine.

In DNA form, the CDR3 reads TGTGCCAGCAGCTCAACGACCGGGGGGGGCCGCCGTGAGCAGTACGTC. It codes for CASSSTTGGGRREQYV. The gene calls are TRBV7-8 and TRBJ2-7, with TRBD2 identical over 8 bases. This CDR3 comprises 16 residues. The trim removed 4 bases at V and 7 bases at J, leaving 15 bases unmatched. Germline CDR1 is SGHVS and CDR2 is FQNEAQ.

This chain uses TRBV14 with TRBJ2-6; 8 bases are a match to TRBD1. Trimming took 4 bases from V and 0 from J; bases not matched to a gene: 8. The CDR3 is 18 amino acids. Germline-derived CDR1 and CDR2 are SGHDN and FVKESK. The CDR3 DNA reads TGTGCCAGCAGCCGGCGACAGGGGAACTTCTCTGGGGCCAACGTCCTGACTTTC. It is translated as CASSRRQGNFSGANVLTF.

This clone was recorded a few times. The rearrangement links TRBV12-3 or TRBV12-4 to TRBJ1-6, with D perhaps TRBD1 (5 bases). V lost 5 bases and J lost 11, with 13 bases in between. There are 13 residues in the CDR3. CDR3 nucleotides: TGTGCCAGCAGTATATACGGAGGGGCACCCCTCCACTTT. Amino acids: CASSIYGGAPLHF.

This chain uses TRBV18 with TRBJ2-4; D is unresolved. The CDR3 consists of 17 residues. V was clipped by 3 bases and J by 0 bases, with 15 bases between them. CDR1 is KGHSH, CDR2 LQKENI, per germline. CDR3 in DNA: TGTGCCAGCTCACCGCCCCACCCTTTAGGAGCCAAAAACATTCAGTACTTC. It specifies CASSPPHPLGAKNIQYF. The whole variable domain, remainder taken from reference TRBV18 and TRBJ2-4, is NAGVMQNPRHLVRRRGQEARLRCSPMKGHSHVYWYRQLPEEGLKFMVYLQKENIIDESGMPKERFSAEFPKEGPSILRIQQVVRGDSAAYFCASSPPHPLGAKNIQYFGAGTRLSVL.

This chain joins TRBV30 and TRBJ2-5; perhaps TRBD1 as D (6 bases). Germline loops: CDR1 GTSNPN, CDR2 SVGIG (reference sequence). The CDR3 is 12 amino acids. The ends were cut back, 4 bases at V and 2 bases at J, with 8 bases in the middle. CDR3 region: CAWTGAQETQYF. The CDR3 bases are TGTGCCTGGACAGGGGCGCAAGAGACCCAGTACTTC.

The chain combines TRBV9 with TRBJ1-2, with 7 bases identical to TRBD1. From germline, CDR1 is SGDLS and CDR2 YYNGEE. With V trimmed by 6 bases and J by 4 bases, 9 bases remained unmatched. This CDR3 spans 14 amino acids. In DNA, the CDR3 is TGTGCCAGCACCCTCAACAGGGGAAGCTATGGCTACACCTTC. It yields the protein CASTLNRGSYGYTF. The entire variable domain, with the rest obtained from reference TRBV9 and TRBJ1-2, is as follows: DSGVTQTPKHLITATGQRVTLRCSPRSGDLSVYWYQQSLDQGLQFLIQYYNGEERAKGNILERFSAQQFPDLHSELNLSSLELGDSALYFCASTLNRGSYGYTFGSGTRLTVV.

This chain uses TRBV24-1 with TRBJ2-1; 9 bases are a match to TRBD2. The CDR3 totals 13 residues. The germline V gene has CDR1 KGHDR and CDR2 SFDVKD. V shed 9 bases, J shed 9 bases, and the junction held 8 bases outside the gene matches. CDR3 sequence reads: CATSRGGAGEQFF. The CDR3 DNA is TGTGCCACCTCTCGCGGGGGGGCCGGTGAGCAGTTCTTC.

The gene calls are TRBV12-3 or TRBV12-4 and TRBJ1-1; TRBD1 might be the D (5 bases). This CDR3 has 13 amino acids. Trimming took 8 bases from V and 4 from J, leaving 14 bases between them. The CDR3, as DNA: TGTGCCAGCCACCTGCGCCAGGGCACTGAAGCTTTCTTT. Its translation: CASHLRQGTEAFF.

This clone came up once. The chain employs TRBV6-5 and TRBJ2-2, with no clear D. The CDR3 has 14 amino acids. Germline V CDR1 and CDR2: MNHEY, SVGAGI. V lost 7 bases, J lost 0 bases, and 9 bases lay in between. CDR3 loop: CASNPNPNTGELFF. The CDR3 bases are TGTGCCAGCAACCCTAACCCGAACACCGGGGAGCTGTTTTTT.

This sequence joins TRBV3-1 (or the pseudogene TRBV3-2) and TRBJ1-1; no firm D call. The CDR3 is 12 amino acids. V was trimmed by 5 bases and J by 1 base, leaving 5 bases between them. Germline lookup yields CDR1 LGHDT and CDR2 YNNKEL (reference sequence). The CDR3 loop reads CASSLRNTEAFF. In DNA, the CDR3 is TGTGCCAGCAGCTTGCGGAACACTGAAGCTTTCTTT.

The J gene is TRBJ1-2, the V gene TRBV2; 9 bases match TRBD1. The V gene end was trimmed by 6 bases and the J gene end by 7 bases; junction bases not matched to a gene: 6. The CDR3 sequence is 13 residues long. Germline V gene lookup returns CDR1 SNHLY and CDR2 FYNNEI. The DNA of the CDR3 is TGTGCCAGCAGGGACAGGGGTTTAGGTGGCTACACCTTC. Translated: CASRDRGLGGYTF.

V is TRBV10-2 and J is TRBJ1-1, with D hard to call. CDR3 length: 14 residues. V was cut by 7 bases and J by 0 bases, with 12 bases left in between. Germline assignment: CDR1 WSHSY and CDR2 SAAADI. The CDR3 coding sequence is TGCGCCAGCAACACGGGTATTATGAACACTGAAGCTTTCTTT. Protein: CASNTGIMNTEAFF.